These 15 T cell receptor beta chains originate from one sample sequenced in a study of blood T cell repertoires in COVID-19. Measured with immunoSEQ multiplex PCR; TCRdb has only the in-frame clones, and not every one. This sample has fewer than 60,000 clones, with about four fifths found just once. The sample comprised peripheral blood. The receptors come from an elderly woman with COVID-19, enrolled during active disease.

The chain joins TRBV7-4 to TRBJ1-6; D is unresolved. Germline V gene sequence: CDR1 SGHVT, CDR2 SQSDAQ. V lost 1 base, J lost 7 bases, and 11 bases lay in between. The CDR3 is 15 amino acids. The CDR3 loop reads CASSLVRILNSPLHF. In DNA form, the CDR3 reads TGTGCCAGCAGCTTAGTTCGTATTCTAAATTCACCCCTCCACTTT.

Comment on this clone: An end of the junction differs from the germline gene, which may be a read error. The rearrangement joins TRBV7-7 to TRBJ1-3; D is uncertain. The CDR3 consists of 14 residues. From germline, CDR1 is SSHAT and CDR2 FNYEAQ (reference sequence). CDR3 DNA sequence: TGTGCTAGCAGCTTAGGAGGGACTGGAAACACCATATATTTT. Translating gives CASSLGGTGNTIYF.

The rearrangement links TRBV2 to TRBJ1-1; D gene unclear. The V and J ends lost 4 bases and 4 bases respectively, with 13 bases between them. The CDR3 loop spans 14 amino acids. Germline CDR1 SNHLY, CDR2 FYNNEI. DNA of the CDR3: TGTGCCAGCAGTGCGGAGCTTTCGGGCACTGAAGCTTTCTTT. Its translation: CASSAELSGTEAFF.

The chain recombines TRBV10-1 with TRBJ2-1; TRBD2 aligns across 9 bases. The germline gives CDR1 WNHNN, CDR2 SYGVQD (reference sequence). The CDR3 has 16 residues. V was clipped by 4 bases and J by 3 bases; unmatched bases: 7. CDR3 coding DNA: TGCGCCAGCAGTGCGGGACTAGCTGTGGGCTACAATGAGCAGTTCTTC. Its translation is CASSAGLAVGYNEQFF.

This clone was seen a single time. The chain links TRBV14 to TRBJ2-7, with TRBD2 matching 9 bases. Unmatched junction bases numbered 14, after V lost 4 bases and J lost 1 base. This CDR3 contains 18 residues. The germline V gene has CDR1 SGHDN and CDR2 FVKESK. The DNA for the CDR3 is TGTGCCAGCAGCCCTTTACTTGCCGGGACTAGCTTATCCTACGAGCAGTACTTC. It specifies CASSPLLAGTSLSYEQYF.

V usage is TRBV3-1 (or the pseudogene TRBV3-2) and J usage is TRBJ2-1; TRBD2 matches at 8 bases. This CDR3 has 15 residues. Unmatched junction bases numbered 9, after V lost 3 bases and J lost 8 bases. CDR1 is LGHDT, CDR2 YNNKEL, per germline (reference sequence). CDR3 sequence (DNA): TGTGCCAGCAGCCATCCTAGCGGGTTTGGGGATGAGCAGTTCTTC. Translation: CASSHPSGFGDEQFF.

This clone was counted only a few times. V usage is TRBV3-1 (or the pseudogene TRBV3-2) and J usage is TRBJ1-6, with 11 bases identical to TRBD1. This CDR3 spans 16 amino acids. J gave up 9 bases and V 0 bases, and 4 bases lay outside the gene matches. Per the germline V gene, CDR1 is LGHDT and CDR2 is YNNKEL (reference sequence). The CDR3 loop reads CASSQEQGTGGSPLHF. The CDR3 region has the DNA TGTGCCAGCAGCCAAGAACAAGGGACAGGGGGTTCACCCCTCCACTTT.

In DNA, the CDR3 is TGTGCCAGCTCACTGCAGGGGGGAGATGAAAAACTGTTTTTT. It is translated as CASSLQGGDEKLFF. The chain recombines TRBV18 with TRBJ1-4; 7 bases match TRBD1. The CDR3 extends over 14 amino acids. The junction had 5 bases not matched to a gene; V was cut back by 4 bases and J by 6 bases. Per the germline V gene, CDR1 is KGHSH and CDR2 is LQKENI.

This sequence joins TRBV11-2 and TRBJ2-7, with D possibly being TRBD1 (6 bases). Germline V CDR1 and CDR2: SGHAT, FQNNGV. The CDR3 consists of 12 residues. The V end was cut by 5 bases, the J end by 4 bases, with 9 bases between. Written as DNA, the CDR3 is TGTGCCAGCAGCGTCACAGGGTACGAGCAGTACTTC. This sequence encodes CASSVTGYEQYF.

The V and J genes are TRBV5-6 and TRBJ1-3, with D perhaps TRBD1 (6 bases). Germline-derived CDR1 and CDR2 are SGHDT and YYEEEE. This CDR3 has 14 residues. V lost 4 bases to trimming and J lost 3 bases, with 11 bases between them. The CDR3 spells CASSLGQIGNTIYF. The DNA for the CDR3 is TGTGCCAGCAGCCTAGGACAGATTGGAAACACCATATATTTT.

The chain carries TRBV18 and TRBJ2-2, with TRBD2 identical over 8 bases. There are 16 residues in the CDR3. Germline V CDR1 and CDR2: KGHSH, LQKENI. Trimming cost V 6 bases and J 0 bases; bases outside gene matches: 6. The CDR3 nucleotides read TGTGCCAGCTCTCTTGGGACTAGAACGAACACCGGGGAGCTGTTTTTT. It yields the protein CASSLGTRTNTGELFF.

The chain uses TRBV27 and TRBJ1-1; D possibly corresponds to TRBD1 (5 bases). The V gene's germline CDR1 is MNHEY and CDR2 SMNVEV (reference sequence). This CDR3 has 16 residues. V gave up 3 bases and J gave up 4 bases, with 18 bases separating them. In DNA, the CDR3 is TGTGCCAGCAGTTTTCGAACCACTGGGGCCTTCACTGAAGCTTTCTTT. Its translation is CASSFRTTGAFTEAFF.

The chain joins TRBV24-1 to TRBJ2-7; weak D call: TRBD2 (5 bases). Germline values: CDR1 KGHDR, CDR2 SFDVKD. The CDR3 spans 15 residues. V was shortened by 9 bases and J by 4 bases, with 21 bases between the two germline ends. CDR3 amino acids: CATLWTTGNGYEQYF. CDR3 DNA sequence: TGTGCCACCCTTTGGACGACGGGGAATGGTTACGAGCAGTACTTC.

This chain links TRBV2 with TRBJ2-1; D call uncertain. The CDR3 is made up of 14 amino acids. With 7 bases removed from V and 6 bases from J, the gap between germline ends came to 16 bases. Germline CDR1 is SNHLY and CDR2 is FYNNEI. In DNA form, the CDR3 reads TGTGCCAGCACTTCCGCCGCCTTGGCCAATGAGCAGTTCTTC. Translating it yields CASTSAALANEQFF.

This clone was seen only a few times. The genes are TRBV5-1 and TRBJ1-6; D is perhaps TRBD1 (5 bases). The CDR3 totals 14 residues. V gave up 4 bases and J gave up 8 bases, with 13 bases separating them. CDR1 SGHRS and CDR2 YFSETQ come from the germline V gene. The CDR3 spells CASSPGLRHSPLHF. CDR3 DNA: TGCGCCAGCAGCCCGGGACTAAGGCATTCACCCCTCCACTTT. The full variable domain, completed using reference TRBV5-1 and TRBJ1-6, is KAGVTQTPRYLIKTRGQQVTLSCSPISGHRSVSWYQQTPGQGLQFLFEYFSETQRNKGNFPGRFSGRQFSNSRSEMNVSTLELGDSALYLCASSPGLRHSPLHFGNGTRLTVT.